These 27 T cell receptor beta chains were all obtained from the same sample, sequenced in a study of shared clonotypes between healthy human individuals. Libraries were prepared by immunoSEQ multiplex PCR; TCRdb keeps only in-frame clonotypes and omits some of them. The sample has a few million clones, approximately 96% seen once. Sequencing was done on a sample of naive CD4+ T cells sorted from blood. Described subset: CD45RA+ positively selected. These receptors were obtained from a man younger than 35 in good health.

The J gene is TRBJ1-3, the V gene TRBV6-1; 7 bases line up with TRBD1. V lost 6 bases to trimming and J lost 3 bases; unmatched junction nucleotides: 2. The germline V gene has CDR1 MNHNS and CDR2 SASEGT. The CDR3 sequence is 13 residues long. The CDR3 nucleotides read TGTGCCAGCAGAGACAGGGTTGGAAACACCATATATTTT. Encoded protein: CASRDRVGNTIYF.

CDR3 protein: CASITINTGANVLTF. The CDR3 DNA sequence: TGTGCCAGCATCACAATTAACACTGGGGCCAACGTCCTGACTTTC. The chain has TRBV5-4 and TRBJ2-6; the D is unclear. The germline V gene encodes CDR1 SGHNT and CDR2 YYREEE (reference sequence). V was cut by 6 bases and J by 2 bases, with 12 bases left in between. This CDR3 is 15 amino acids long.

The chain combines TRBV2 with TRBJ1-3; 9 positions agree with TRBD1. Germline lookup yields CDR1 SNHLY and CDR2 FYNNEI. This CDR3 is 14 amino acids long. V lost 5 bases, J lost 4 bases, and 3 bases stayed unmatched. CDR3 in DNA: TGTGCCAGCAGTCCCGGGACAGGGGGAAACACCATATATTTT. Encoded protein: CASSPGTGGNTIYF.

The chain has TRBV19 and TRBJ1-2, with TRBD1 matching over 9 bases. CDR3 size: 15 residues. Germline-derived CDR1 and CDR2 are LNHDA and SQIVND (reference sequence). Unmatched junction bases numbered 12, after V lost 9 bases and J lost 4 bases. CDR3 residues: CASLPGTGIPYGYTF. CDR3 nucleotide sequence: TGTGCCAGCTTACCCGGGACAGGGATCCCCTATGGCTACACCTTC.

The gene calls are TRBV29-1 and TRBJ2-3; D uncertain. Germline CDR1 is SQVTM and CDR2 is ANQGSEA. CDR3 length: 12 residues. V was pared by 5 bases and J by 2 bases, with 8 bases between. The CDR3 spells CSVTSVTDTQYF. CDR3 in DNA: TGCAGCGTTACTTCAGTCACAGATACGCAGTATTTT.

CDR3 in DNA: TGTGCCAGCAGTGTCGGACTAGCGGGAGAGACCCAGTACTTC. This codes for CASSVGLAGETQYF. The chain recombines TRBV6-1 with TRBJ2-5; 11 bases match TRBD2. Germline V gives CDR1 MNHNS, CDR2 SASEGT. V gave up 4 bases and J gave up 4 bases; unmatched junction bases: 2. This CDR3 has 14 residues.

This chain uses TRBV13 with TRBJ2-3; D not resolved. This CDR3 contains 10 residues. Between the trimmed V and J ends, which lost 8 bases and 2 bases, there was a span of 2 bases. CDR1 is PRHDT and CDR2 is FYEKMQ in the germline V gene (reference sequence). DNA of the CDR3: TGTGCCAGCTACACAGATACGCAGTATTTT. Translated, it gives CASYTDTQYF.

The rearrangement joins TRBV28 to TRBJ2-7; 8 nucleotides agree with TRBD1. The CDR3 has 17 amino acids. The V and J ends lost 4 bases and 2 bases, in that order; junction bases with no gene match: 13. Germline CDR1 reads MDHEN; CDR2 reads SYDVKM. CDR3 amino acids: CASSSTRAGQVPYEQYF. CDR3 DNA sequence: TGTGCCAGCAGTTCCACCCGGGCGGGACAGGTTCCCTACGAGCAGTACTTC.

The chain combines TRBV30 with TRBJ1-6, with a possible D match to TRBD1 (5 bases). The CDR3 loop spans 12 amino acids. Deletions cut 3 bases from V and 15 bases from J, with 15 bases between. Germline V gene data show CDR1 as GTSNPN and CDR2 as SVGIG (reference sequence). CDR3 sequence reads: CAWRPGGLLLHF. The CDR3 bases are TGTGCCTGGAGGCCTGGGGGTTTACTCCTCCACTTT.

CDR3: CASSFGLDRELFF. CDR3 nucleotide sequence: TGTGCCAGCAGCTTCGGACTTGATCGGGAGCTGTTTTTT. The chain uses TRBV7-3 and TRBJ2-2, with a weak D call TRBD2 (5 bases). V was trimmed by 3 bases and J by 9 bases, leaving 11 bases between them. Looked up from germline, CDR1 is SGHTA and CDR2 is FQGTGA. The CDR3 has 13 amino acids.

The chain recombines TRBV5-1 with TRBJ2-7, with TRBD2 matching 13 bases. The germline gives CDR1 SGHRS, CDR2 YFSETQ. CDR3 length: 16 amino acids. J lost 1 base, V lost 4 bases, and 5 bases had no gene match. CDR3 nucleotide sequence: TGCGCCAGCAGCAGGACTAGCGGGGGCGAATCCTACGAGCAGTACTTC. Its translation is CASSRTSGGESYEQYF.

This rearrangement joins TRBV5-1 to TRBJ2-1; TRBD2 aligns across 8 bases. Germline-derived CDR1 and CDR2 are SGHRS and YFSETQ. There are 16 residues in the CDR3. With 6 bases clipped from V and 7 bases from J, the junction kept 15 bases outside the gene matches. CDR3 protein: CASTPGGADPRNEQFF. CDR3 DNA: TGCGCCAGCACCCCGGGGGGGGCCGACCCGAGAAATGAGCAGTTCTTC.

CDR3 DNA: TGTGCCAGCACCCCAGGTACAGAAGAGACCCAGTACTTC. Translation: CASTPGTEETQYF. This chain uses TRBV7-8 with TRBJ2-5; no reliable D call. The CDR3 length is 13 residues. Germline V CDR1 and CDR2: SGHVS, FQNEAQ. The V and J ends lost 7 bases and 3 bases respectively, with 12 bases between them.

The chain couples TRBV4-1 to TRBJ2-7; D is possibly TRBD1 (6 bases). The CDR3 is 14 amino acids. Germline lookup yields CDR1 MGHRA and CDR2 YSYEKL. The V gene lost 6 bases and the J gene lost 2 bases, with 14 bases spanning the gap. CDR3 sequence (DNA): TGCGCCAGCAGGGGACAATTGGGAGCCTACGAGCAGTACTTC. Its translation: CASRGQLGAYEQYF.

In DNA form, the CDR3 reads TGTGCCACCAGCAGCGAGCGGACAGGGAACACTGAAGCTTTCTTT. Translated: CATSSERTGNTEAFF. This chain connects TRBV15 to TRBJ1-1; the match to TRBD1 covers 7 bases. Trimming at V came to 3 bases and at J to 1 base, leaving 5 bases not matched to a gene. The CDR3 is 15 amino acids. Looked up from germline, CDR1 is LNHNV and CDR2 is YYDKDF (reference sequence).

Remarks on this clone: The sample contains more than one DNA sequence encoding this CDR3. This chain joins TRBV19 and TRBJ1-5, with D possibly being TRBD1 (5 bases). The CDR3 extends over 13 amino acids. Trimming took off 6 bases at V and 1 base at J, with 7 bases between the two ends. The germline CDR1 and CDR2 sequences are LNHDA and SQIVND (reference sequence). The CDR3 DNA is TGTGCCAGTAGCCGGGACAGCAATCAGCCCCAGCATTTT. This gives the protein CASSRDSNQPQHF.

CDR3 in DNA: TGTGCCTGGAGTTTATCCGAACAGGGAACCTATGGCTACACCTTC. It translates to CAWSLSEQGTYGYTF. The chain is built from TRBV30 and TRBJ1-2, with D possibly being TRBD1 (6 bases). Trimming took 2 bases from V and 4 from J, leaving 17 bases between them. The CDR3 loop spans 15 amino acids. Germline V gene sequence: CDR1 GTSNPN, CDR2 SVGIG (reference sequence).

The chain is built from TRBV7-2 and TRBJ2-7, with D possibly being TRBD1 (7 bases). V lost 5 bases and J lost 2, with 13 bases in between. CDR3 length: 14 residues. Germline CDR1 SGHTA, CDR2 FQGNSA. CDR3 sequence: CASSPGGQTYEQYF. DNA of the CDR3: TGTGCCAGCAGCCCAGGGGGGCAAACCTACGAGCAGTACTTC.

The V and J genes are TRBV5-6 and TRBJ1-2; D not certain. This CDR3 is 13 amino acids long. The germline V and J ends were trimmed by 2 bases and 8 bases, with 13 bases remaining between them. The germline V gene has CDR1 SGHDT and CDR2 YYEEEE. CDR3 in DNA: TGTGCCAGCAGCTTTAGAAAGGTAAGGGGCTACACCTTC. It is translated as CASSFRKVRGYTF. Full variable domain (outside the CDR3, taken from reference TRBV5-6 and TRBJ1-2): DAGVTQSPTHLIKTRGQQVTLRCSPKSGHDTVSWYQQALGQGPQFIFQYYEEEERQRGNFPDRFSGHQFPNYSSELNVNALLLGDSALYLCASSFRKVRGYTFGSGTRLTVV.

The rearrangement uses TRBV19 and TRBJ1-6; D is undetermined. Germline-derived CDR1 and CDR2 are LNHDA and SQIVND (reference sequence). The CDR3 is made up of 12 amino acids. The V gene lost 6 bases and the J gene lost 8 bases, with 8 bases spanning the gap. The CDR3 here is CASREMDSPLHF. In DNA, the CDR3 is TGTGCCAGTAGGGAGATGGATTCACCCCTCCACTTT.

This chain connects TRBV9 to TRBJ1-2, with D tentatively TRBD1 (5 bases). V was clipped by 7 bases and J by 8 bases, with 24 bases between them. CDR3 length equals 15 residues. Germline V gene lookup returns CDR1 SGDLS and CDR2 YYNGEE. CDR3 sequence reads: CASHSPGNRGAGYTF. The CDR3 nucleotides are TGTGCCAGCCACTCCCCCGGGAACAGAGGGGCCGGCTACACCTTC. Full variable domain (outside the CDR3, taken from reference TRBV9 and TRBJ1-2): DSGVTQTPKHLITATGQRVTLRCSPRSGDLSVYWYQQSLDQGLQFLIQYYNGEERAKGNILERFSAQQFPDLHSELNLSSLELGDSALYFCASHSPGNRGAGYTFGSGTRLTVV.

The chain recombines TRBV7-2 with TRBJ2-5, with D tentatively TRBD2 (6 bases). The DNA end lines up better with TRBJ2-7; the J call may be wrong. The CDR3 has 15 amino acids. Germline V gene lookup returns CDR1 SGHTA and CDR2 FQGNSA. The CDR3 spells CASSLIAAKHYEQYF. The DNA of the CDR3 is TGTGCCAGCAGCTTAATAGCGGCCAAACACTACGAGCAGTACTTC.

The chain joins TRBV19 to TRBJ2-7; no firm D call. V was pared by 3 bases and J by 6 bases, with 15 bases between. Germline-derived CDR1 and CDR2 are LNHDA and SQIVND (reference sequence). The CDR3 totals 14 residues. This CDR3 reads CASSIAYETGEQYF. The CDR3 DNA reads TGTGCCAGTAGTATTGCTTACGAAACTGGCGAGCAGTACTTC. Full variable domain (rest looked up from reference TRBV19 and TRBJ2-7): DGGITQSPKYLFRKEGQNVTLSCEQNLNHDAMYWYRQDPGQGLRLIYYSQIVNDFQKGDIAEGYSVSREKKESFPLTVTSAQKNPTAFYLCASSIAYETGEQYFGPGTRLTVT.

This chain joins TRBV2 and TRBJ2-1; TRBD2 matches at 16 bases. The V gene's germline CDR1 is SNHLY and CDR2 FYNNEI. The CDR3 sequence is 18 residues long. J lost 4 bases, V lost 0 bases, and 3 bases had no gene match. CDR3 in DNA: TGTGCCAGCAGTGAAGCGGGACTAGCGGGAGGGGGATACAATGAGCAGTTCTTC. It specifies CASSEAGLAGGGYNEQFF. The entire variable domain, with the rest obtained from reference TRBV2 and TRBJ2-1, is as follows: EPEVTQTPSHQVTQMGQEVILRCVPISNHLYFYWYRQILGQKVEFLVSFYNNEISEKSEIFDDQFSVERPDGSNFTLKIRSTKLEDSAMYFCASSEAGLAGGGYNEQFFGPGTRLTVL.

This sequence joins TRBV18 and TRBJ2-6; 9 nucleotides agree with TRBD1. V shed 6 bases and J 0 bases; nucleotides not matched to a gene: 3. The CDR3 is made up of 16 amino acids. Germline assignment: CDR1 KGHSH and CDR2 LQKENI. The CDR3 DNA reads TGTGCCAGCTCGGGACAGGGCGGCTCTGGGGCCAACGTCCTGACTTTC. It specifies CASSGQGGSGANVLTF. The full variable domain, completed using reference TRBV18 and TRBJ2-6, is NAGVMQNPRHLVRRRGQEARLRCSPMKGHSHVYWYRQLPEEGLKFMVYLQKENIIDESGMPKERFSAEFPKEGPSILRIQQVVRGDSAAYFCASSGQGGSGANVLTFGAGSRLTVL.

V and J are TRBV5-4 and TRBJ2-7; TRBD2 might be the D (6 bases). CDR1 and CDR2 from the germline V gene are SGHNT and YYREEE (reference sequence). V lost 4 bases, J lost 6 bases, and 8 bases lay in between. The CDR3 has 11 residues. The CDR3, as DNA: TGTGCCAGCAGCGCGGAGGGCGAGCAGTACTTC. It yields the protein CASSAEGEQYF.

This rearrangement joins TRBV13 to TRBJ2-7, with 7 bases matching TRBD2. The V gene's germline CDR1 is PRHDT and CDR2 FYEKMQ (reference sequence). Losses at the gene ends were 2 bases for V and 2 bases for J; bases not matched to a gene: 3. The CDR3 sequence is 14 residues long. The CDR3 loop reads CASSLRGDPYEQYF. For the CDR3, the DNA is TGTGCCAGCAGCTTACGGGGGGACCCCTACGAGCAGTACTTC.